This T cell receptor beta chain was sequenced during a study of blood T cell repertoires in COVID-19. The CDR3 is 18 residues long. Trimming removed 3 bases at V and 3 bases at J, with 21 bases between. CDR1 is SNHLY and CDR2 is FYNNEI in the germline V gene. In the original analysis: Reference gene primer amplification in the assay estimated nucleated cell counts. Clones were sequenced by immunoSEQ multiplex PCR, and TCRdb holds only the in-frame ones, with some missing. V, J and clone size are taken as reported in that table, and D and trimming were inferred from the DNA itself. The data contain about 220,000 clones, approximately 84% of them singletons.

What was sequenced was peripheral blood. The TCR originated in a man in his forties or fifties with active or convalescent COVID-19. The V gene is TRBV2, the J gene TRBJ1-5; tentative D call: TRBD1 (5 bases). The CDR3 DNA reads as TGTGCCAGCAGTGACGGGGGGTTTGGGGGGACCCCCAATCAGCCCCAGCATTTT. Protein product: CASSDGGFGGTPNQPQHF.